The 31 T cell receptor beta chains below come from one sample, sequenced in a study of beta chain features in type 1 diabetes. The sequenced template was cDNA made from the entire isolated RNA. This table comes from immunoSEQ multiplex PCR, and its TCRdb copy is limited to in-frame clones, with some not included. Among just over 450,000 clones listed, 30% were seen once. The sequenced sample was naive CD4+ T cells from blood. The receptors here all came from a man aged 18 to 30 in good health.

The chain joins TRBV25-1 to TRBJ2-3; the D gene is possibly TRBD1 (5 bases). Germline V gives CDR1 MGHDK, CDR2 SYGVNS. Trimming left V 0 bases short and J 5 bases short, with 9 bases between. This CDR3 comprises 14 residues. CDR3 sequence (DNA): TGTGCCAGCAGTGAATACGGCAGGGAAGATACGCAGTATTTT. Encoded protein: CASSEYGREDTQYF.

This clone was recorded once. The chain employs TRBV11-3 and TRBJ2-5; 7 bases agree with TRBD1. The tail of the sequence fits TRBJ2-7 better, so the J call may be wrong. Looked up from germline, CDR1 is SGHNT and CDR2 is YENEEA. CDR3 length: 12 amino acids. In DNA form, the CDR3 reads TGTGCCAGCAGCCGGACAGGCTACGAGCAGTACTTC. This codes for CASSRTGYEQYF.

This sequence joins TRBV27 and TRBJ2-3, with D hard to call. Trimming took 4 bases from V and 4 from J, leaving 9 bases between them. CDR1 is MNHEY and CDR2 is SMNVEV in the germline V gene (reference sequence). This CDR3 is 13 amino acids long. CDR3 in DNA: TGTGCCAGCAGTTATGCCCGGGCAGATACGCAGTATTTT. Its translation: CASSYARADTQYF.

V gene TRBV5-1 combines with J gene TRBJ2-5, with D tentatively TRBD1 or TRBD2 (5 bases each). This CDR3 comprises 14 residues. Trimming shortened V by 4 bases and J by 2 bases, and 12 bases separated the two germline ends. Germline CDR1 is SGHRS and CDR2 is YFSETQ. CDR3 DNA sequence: TGCGCCAGCAGCCCGCGAGGGGCTCAAGAGACCCAGTACTTC. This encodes CASSPRGAQETQYF.

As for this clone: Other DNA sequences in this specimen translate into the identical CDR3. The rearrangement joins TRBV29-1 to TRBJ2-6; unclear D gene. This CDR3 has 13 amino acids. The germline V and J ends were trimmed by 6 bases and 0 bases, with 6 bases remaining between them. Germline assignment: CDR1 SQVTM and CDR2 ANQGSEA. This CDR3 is CSVYISGANVLTF. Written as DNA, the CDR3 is TGCAGCGTGTATATCTCTGGGGCCAACGTCCTGACTTTC.

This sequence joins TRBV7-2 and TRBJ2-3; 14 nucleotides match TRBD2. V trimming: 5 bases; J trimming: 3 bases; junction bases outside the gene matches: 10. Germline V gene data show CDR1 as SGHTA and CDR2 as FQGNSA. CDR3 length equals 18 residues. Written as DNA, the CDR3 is TGTGCCAGCAGCCCCCGACTAGCGGGAGGGCACGAGACAGATACGCAGTATTTT. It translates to CASSPRLAGGHETDTQYF. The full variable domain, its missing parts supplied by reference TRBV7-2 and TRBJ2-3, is GAGVSQSPSNKVTEKGKDVELRCDPISGHTALYWYRQSLGQGLEFLIYFQGNSAPDKSGLPSDRFSAERTGGSVSTLTIQRTQQEDSAVYLCASSPRLAGGHETDTQYFGPGTRLTVL.

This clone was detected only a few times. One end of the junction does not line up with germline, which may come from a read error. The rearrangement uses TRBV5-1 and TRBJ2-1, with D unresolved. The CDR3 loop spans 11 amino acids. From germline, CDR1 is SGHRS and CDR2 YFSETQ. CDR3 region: CASSSNNEQFF. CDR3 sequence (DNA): TGCGCCAGCAGCTCCAACAATGAGCAGTTCTTC.

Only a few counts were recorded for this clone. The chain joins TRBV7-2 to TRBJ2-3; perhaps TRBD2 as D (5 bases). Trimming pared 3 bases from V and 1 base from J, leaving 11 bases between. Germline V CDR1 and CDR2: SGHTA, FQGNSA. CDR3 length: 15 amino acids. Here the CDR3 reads CASSFSLARTDTQYF. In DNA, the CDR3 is TGTGCCAGCAGCTTTAGCCTAGCCCGCACAGATACGCAGTATTTT.

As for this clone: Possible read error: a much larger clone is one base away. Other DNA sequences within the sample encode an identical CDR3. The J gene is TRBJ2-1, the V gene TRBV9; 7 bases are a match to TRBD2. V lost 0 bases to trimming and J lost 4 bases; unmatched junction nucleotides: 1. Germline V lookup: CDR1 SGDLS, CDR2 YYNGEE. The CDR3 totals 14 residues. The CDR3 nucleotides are TGTGCCAGCAGCGTAGCTAGCGGATACAATGAGCAGTTCTTC. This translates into CASSVASGYNEQFF.

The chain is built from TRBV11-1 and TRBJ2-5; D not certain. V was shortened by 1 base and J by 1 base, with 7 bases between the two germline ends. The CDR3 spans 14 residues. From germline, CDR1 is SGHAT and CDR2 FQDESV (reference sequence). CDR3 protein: CASSLVPAQETQYF. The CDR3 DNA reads TGTGCCAGCAGCTTAGTGCCAGCCCAAGAGACCCAGTACTTC. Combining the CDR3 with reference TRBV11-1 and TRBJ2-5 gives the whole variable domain EAEVAQSPRYKITEKSQAVAFWCDPISGHATLYWYRQILGQGPELLVQFQDESVVDDSQLPKDRFSAERLKGVDSTLKIQPAELGDSAMYLCASSLVPAQETQYFGPGTRLLVL.

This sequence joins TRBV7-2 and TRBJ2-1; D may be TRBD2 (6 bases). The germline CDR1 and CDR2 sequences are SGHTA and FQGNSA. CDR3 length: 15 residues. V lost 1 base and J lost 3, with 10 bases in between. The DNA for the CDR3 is TGTGCCAGCAGCTTAGAGCGCGGGAACTACAATGAGCAGTTCTTC. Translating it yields CASSLERGNYNEQFF.

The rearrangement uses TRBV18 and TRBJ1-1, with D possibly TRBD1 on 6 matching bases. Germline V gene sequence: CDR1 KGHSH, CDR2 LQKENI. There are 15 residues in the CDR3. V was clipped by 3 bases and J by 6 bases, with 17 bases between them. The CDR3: CASSPLGAADAEAFF. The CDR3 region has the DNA TGTGCCAGCTCACCCCTGGGGGCCGCGGATGCTGAAGCTTTCTTT.

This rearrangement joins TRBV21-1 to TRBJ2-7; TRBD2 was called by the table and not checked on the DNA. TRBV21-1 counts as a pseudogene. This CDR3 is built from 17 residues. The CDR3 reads CASSHGGSASGRYEQYF. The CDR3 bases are TGTGCCAGCAGCCACGGGGGATCGGCTAGCGGGAGGTACGAGCAGTACTTC.

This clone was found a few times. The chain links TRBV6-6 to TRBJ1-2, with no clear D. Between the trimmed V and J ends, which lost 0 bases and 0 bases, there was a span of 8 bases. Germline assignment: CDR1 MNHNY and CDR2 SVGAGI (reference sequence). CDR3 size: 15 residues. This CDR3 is CASSYSGGSNYGYTF. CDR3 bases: TGTGCCAGCAGTTACTCAGGCGGATCTAACTATGGCTACACCTTC.

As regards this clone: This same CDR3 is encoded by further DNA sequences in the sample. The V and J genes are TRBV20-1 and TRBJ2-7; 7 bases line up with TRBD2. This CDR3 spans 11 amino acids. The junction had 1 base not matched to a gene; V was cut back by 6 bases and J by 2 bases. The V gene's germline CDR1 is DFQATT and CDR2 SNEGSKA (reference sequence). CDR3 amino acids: CSAGTTYEQYF. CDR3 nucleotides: TGCAGTGCCGGGACTACCTACGAGCAGTACTTC.

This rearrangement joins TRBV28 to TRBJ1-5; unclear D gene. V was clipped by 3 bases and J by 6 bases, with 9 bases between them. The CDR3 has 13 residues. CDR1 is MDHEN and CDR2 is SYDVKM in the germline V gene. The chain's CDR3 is CASSLTASQPQHF. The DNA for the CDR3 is TGTGCCAGCAGTTTGACGGCGAGTCAGCCCCAGCATTTT.

The CDR3, as DNA: TGCAGCGTTGAAGTAACGGGGGCTGGGGCCAACGTCCTGACTTTC. Translated, it gives CSVEVTGAGANVLTF. The chain has TRBV29-1 and TRBJ2-6; perhaps TRBD2 as D (6 bases). This CDR3 is 15 amino acids long. With 1 base removed from V and 2 bases from J, the gap between germline ends came to 9 bases. In germline, CDR1 is SQVTM, CDR2 ANQGSEA. The full variable domain, completed using reference TRBV29-1 and TRBJ2-6, is SAVISQKPSRDICQRGTSLTIQCQVDSQVTMMFWYRQQPGQSLTLIATANQGSEATYESGFVIDKFPISRPNLTFSTLTVSNMSPEDSSIYLCSVEVTGAGANVLTFGAGSRLTVL.

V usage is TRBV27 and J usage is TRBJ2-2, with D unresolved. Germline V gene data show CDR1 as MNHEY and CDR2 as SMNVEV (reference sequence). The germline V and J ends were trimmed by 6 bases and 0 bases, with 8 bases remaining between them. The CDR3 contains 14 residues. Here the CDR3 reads CASRRTANTGELFF. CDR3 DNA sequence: TGTGCCAGCAGACGGACGGCGAACACCGGGGAGCTGTTTTTT.

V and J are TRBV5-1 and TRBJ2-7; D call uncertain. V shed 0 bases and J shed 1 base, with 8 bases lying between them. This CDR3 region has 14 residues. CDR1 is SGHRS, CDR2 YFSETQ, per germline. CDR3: CASSLVPLSYEQYF. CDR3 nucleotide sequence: TGCGCCAGCAGCTTGGTCCCGCTGTCCTACGAGCAGTACTTC. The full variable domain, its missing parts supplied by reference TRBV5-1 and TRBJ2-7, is KAGVTQTPRYLIKTRGQQVTLSCSPISGHRSVSWYQQTPGQGLQFLFEYFSETQRNKGNFPGRFSGRQFSNSRSEMNVSTLELGDSALYLCASSLVPLSYEQYFGPGTRLTVT.

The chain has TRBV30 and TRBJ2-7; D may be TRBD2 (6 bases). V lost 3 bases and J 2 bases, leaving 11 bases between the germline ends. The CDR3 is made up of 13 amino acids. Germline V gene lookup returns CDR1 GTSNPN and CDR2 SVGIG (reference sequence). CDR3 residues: CAWRASGPYEQYF. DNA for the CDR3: TGTGCCTGGAGAGCCAGCGGGCCCTACGAGCAGTACTTC.

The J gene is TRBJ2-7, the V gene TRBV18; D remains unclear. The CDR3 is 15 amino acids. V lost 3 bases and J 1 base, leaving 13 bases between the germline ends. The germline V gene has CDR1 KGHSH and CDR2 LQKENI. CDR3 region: CASSPWRGESYEQYF. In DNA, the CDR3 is TGTGCCAGCTCACCCTGGCGAGGAGAATCCTACGAGCAGTACTTC.

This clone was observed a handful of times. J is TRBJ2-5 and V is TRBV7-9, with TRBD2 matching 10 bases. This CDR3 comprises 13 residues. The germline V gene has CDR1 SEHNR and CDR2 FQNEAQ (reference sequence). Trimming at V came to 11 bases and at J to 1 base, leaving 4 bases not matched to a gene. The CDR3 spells CAGGLAAQETQYF. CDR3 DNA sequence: TGTGCCGGAGGACTAGCGGCCCAAGAGACCCAGTACTTC.

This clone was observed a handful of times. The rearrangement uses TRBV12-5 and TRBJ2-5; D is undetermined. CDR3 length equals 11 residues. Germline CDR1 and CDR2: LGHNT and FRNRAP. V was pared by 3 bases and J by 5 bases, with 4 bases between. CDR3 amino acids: CASGLMETQYF. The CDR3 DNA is TGTGCTAGTGGTTTAATGGAGACCCAGTACTTC.

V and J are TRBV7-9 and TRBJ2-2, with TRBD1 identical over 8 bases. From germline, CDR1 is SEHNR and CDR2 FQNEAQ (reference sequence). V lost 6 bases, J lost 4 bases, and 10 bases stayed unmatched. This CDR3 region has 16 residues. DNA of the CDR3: TGTGCCAGCAGTCCAGGGGACAGGAGGATCACCGGGGAGCTGTTTTTT. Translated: CASSPGDRRITGELFF.

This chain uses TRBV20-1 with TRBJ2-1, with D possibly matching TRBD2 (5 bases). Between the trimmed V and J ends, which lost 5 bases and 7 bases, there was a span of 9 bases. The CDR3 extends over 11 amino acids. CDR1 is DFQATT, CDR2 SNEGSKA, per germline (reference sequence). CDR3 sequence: CSAGERNEQFF. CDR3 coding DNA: TGCAGTGCTGGGGAGCGGAATGAGCAGTTCTTC.

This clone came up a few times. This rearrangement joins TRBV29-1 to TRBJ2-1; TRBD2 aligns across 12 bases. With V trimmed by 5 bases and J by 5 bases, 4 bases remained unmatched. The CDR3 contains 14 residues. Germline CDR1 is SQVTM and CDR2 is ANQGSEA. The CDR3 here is CSVSRLAGDNEQFF. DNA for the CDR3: TGCAGCGTTTCTAGACTAGCGGGGGACAATGAGCAGTTCTTC.

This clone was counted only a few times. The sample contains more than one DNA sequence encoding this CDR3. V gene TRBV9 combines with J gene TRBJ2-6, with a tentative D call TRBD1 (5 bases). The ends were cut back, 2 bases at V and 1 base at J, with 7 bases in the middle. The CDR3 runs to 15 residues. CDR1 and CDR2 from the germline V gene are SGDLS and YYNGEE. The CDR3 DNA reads TGTGCCAGCAGCGTTCAGGGATCTGGGGCCAACGTCCTGACTTTC. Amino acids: CASSVQGSGANVLTF.

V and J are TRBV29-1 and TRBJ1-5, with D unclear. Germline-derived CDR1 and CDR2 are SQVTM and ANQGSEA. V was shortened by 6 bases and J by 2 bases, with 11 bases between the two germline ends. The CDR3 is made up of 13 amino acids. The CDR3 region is CSVKKAGNQPQHF. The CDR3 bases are TGCAGCGTCAAAAAGGCGGGCAATCAGCCCCAGCATTTT. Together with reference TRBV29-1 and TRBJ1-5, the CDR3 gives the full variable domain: SAVISQKPSRDICQRGTSLTIQCQVDSQVTMMFWYRQQPGQSLTLIATANQGSEATYESGFVIDKFPISRPNLTFSTLTVSNMSPEDSSIYLCSVKKAGNQPQHFGDGTRLSIL.

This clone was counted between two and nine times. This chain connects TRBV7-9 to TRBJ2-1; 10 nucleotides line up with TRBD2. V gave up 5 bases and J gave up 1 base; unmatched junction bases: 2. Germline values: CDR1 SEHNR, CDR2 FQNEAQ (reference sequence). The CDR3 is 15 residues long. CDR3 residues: CASSALAGSYNEQFF. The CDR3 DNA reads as TGTGCCAGCAGCGCACTAGCGGGGTCCTACAATGAGCAGTTCTTC.

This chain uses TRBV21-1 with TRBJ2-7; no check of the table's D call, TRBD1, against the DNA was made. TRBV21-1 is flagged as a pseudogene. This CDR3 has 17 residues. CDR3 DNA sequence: TGTGCCAGCAGCAAAGAGGTGACAGGTCAGTCGACCTACGAGCAGTACTTC. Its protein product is CASSKEVTGQSTYEQYF.

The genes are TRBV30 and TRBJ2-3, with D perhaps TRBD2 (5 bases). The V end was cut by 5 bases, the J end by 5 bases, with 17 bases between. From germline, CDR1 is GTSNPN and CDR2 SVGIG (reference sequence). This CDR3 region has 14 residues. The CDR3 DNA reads TGTGCCTGGGGTATCCGGGGATCCGGAGATACGCAGTATTTT. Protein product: CAWGIRGSGDTQYF.